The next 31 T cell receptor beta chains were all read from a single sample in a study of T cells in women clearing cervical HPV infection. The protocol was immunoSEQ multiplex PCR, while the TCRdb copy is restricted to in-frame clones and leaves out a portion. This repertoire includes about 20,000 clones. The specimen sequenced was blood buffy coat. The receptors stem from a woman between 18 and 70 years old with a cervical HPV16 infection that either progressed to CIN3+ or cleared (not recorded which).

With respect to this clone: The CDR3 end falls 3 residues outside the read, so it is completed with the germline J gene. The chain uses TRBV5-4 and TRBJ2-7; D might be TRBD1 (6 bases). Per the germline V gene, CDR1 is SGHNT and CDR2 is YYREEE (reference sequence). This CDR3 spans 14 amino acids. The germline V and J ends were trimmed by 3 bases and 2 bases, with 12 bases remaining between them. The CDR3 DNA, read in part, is TGTGCCAGCAGCTGGAGCAGGGGAACCTACGAG. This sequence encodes CASSWSRGTYE. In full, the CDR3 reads CASSWSRGTYEQYF.

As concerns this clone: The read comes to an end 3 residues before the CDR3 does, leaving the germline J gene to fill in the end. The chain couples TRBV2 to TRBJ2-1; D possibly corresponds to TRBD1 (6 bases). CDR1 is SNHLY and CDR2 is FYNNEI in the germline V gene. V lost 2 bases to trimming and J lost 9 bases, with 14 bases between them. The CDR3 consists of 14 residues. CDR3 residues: CASSEMAGAGEQFF. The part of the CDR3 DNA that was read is TGTGCCAGCAGTGAAATGGCAGGGGCTGGTGAG.

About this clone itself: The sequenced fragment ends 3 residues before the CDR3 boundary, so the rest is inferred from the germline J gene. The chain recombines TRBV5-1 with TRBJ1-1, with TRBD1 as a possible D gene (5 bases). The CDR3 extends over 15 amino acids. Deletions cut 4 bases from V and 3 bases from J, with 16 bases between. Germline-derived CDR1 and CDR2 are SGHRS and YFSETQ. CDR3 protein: CASSPGPGGDTEAFF. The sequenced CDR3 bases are TGCGCCAGCAGCCCGGGTCCGGGAGGGGACACTGAA.

CDR3 DNA (partial): TGTGCCAGTAGTATAGAGAAAAGGGTACAGGGC. As protein: CASSIEKRVQG. The full CDR3 sequence reads CASSIEKRVQGYTF. V is TRBV19 and J is TRBJ1-2; D is ambiguous. The read falls 3 residues short of the CDR3 end, and the missing part is taken from the germline J gene. The CDR3 is 14 amino acids. The germline V gene encodes CDR1 LNHDA and CDR2 SQIVND (reference sequence).

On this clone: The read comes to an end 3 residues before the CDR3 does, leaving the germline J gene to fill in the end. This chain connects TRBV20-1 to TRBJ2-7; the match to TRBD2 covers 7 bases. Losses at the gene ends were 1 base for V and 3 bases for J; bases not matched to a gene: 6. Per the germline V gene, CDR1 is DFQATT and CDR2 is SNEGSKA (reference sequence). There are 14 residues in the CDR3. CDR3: CSARVRESSYEQYF. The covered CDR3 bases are TGCAGTGCTAGAGTGCGGGAGTCGAGCTACGAG.

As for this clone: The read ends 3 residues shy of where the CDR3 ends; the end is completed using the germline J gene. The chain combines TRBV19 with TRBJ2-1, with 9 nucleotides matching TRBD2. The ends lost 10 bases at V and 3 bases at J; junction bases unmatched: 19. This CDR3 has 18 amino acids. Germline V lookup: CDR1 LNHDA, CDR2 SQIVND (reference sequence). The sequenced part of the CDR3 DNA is TGTGCCACCACCGATCCAGCGGGGGGTTCAGTTTACTACAATGAG. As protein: CATTDPAGGSVYYNE. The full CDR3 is CATTDPAGGSVYYNEQFF. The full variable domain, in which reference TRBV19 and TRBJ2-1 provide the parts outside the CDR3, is DGGITQSPKYLFRKEGQNVTLSCEQNLNHDAMYWYRQDPGQGLRLIYYSQIVNDFQKGDIAEGYSVSREKKESFPLTVTSAQKNPTAFYLCATTDPAGGSVYYNEQFFGPGTRLTVL.

This chain's CDR3 is CSVDRGRTGELFF. Incomplete CDR3 DNA: TGCAGCGTTGACAGGGGAAGGACCGGGGAG. V is TRBV29-1 and J is TRBJ2-2, with D possibly matching TRBD1 (6 bases). The CDR3 end falls 3 residues outside the read, so it is completed with the germline J gene. The length of the CDR3 is 13 residues. The germline V and J ends were trimmed by 3 bases and 5 bases, with 10 bases remaining between them. The V gene's germline CDR1 is SQVTM and CDR2 ANQGSEA.

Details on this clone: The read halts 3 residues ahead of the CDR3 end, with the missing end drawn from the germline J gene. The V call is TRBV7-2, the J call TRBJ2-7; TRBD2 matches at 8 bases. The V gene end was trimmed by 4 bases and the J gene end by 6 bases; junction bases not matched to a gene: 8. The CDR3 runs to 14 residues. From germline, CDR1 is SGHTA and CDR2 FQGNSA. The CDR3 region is CASSSTSGGSEQYF. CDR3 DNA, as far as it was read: TGTGCCAGCAGCTCTACTAGCGGTGGGTCCGAG.

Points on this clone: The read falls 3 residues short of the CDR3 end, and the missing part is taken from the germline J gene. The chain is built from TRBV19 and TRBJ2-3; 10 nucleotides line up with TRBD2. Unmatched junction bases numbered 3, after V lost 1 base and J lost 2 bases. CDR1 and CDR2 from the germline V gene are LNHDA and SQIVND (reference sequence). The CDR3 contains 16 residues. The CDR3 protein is CASSIALAGDTDTQYF. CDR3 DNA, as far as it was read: TGTGCCAGTAGTATAGCCCTAGCGGGGGACACAGATACG.

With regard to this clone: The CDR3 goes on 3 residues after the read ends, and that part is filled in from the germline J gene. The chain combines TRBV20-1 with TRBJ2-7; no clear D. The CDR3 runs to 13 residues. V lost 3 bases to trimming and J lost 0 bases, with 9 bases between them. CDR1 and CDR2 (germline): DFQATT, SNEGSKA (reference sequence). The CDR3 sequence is CSARSRVSYEQYF. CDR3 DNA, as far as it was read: TGCAGTGCTAGGTCCCGGGTCTCCTACGAG.

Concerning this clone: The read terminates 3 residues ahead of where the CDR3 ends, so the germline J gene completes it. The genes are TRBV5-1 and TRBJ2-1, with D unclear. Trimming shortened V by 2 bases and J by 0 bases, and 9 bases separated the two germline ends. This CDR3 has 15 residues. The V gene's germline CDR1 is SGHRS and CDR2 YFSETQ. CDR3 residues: CASSFGRSSYNEQFF. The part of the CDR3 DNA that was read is TGCGCCAGCAGCTTCGGCAGGAGCTCCTACAATGAG.

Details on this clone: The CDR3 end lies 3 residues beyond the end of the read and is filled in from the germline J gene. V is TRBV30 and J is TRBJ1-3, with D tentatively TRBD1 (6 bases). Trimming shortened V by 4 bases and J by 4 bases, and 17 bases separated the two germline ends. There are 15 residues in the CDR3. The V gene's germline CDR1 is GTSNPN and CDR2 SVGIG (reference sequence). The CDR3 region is CAWTLDSFSGNTIYF. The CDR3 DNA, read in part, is TGTGCCTGGACCCTGGACAGTTTCTCCGGAAACACC.

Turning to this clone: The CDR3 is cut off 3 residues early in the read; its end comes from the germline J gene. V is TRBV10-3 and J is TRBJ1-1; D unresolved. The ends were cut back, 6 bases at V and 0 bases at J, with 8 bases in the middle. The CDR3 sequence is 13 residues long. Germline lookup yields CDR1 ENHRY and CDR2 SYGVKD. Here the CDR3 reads CAISEILNTEAFF. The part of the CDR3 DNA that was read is TGTGCCATCAGCGAGATATTGAACACTGAA.

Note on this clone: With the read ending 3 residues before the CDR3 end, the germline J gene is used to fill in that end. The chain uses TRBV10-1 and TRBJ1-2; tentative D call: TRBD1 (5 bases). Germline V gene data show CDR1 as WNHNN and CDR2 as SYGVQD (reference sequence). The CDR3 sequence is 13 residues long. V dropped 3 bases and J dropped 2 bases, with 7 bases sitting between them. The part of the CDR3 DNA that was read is TGCGCCAGCAGTGAATACAGGAACTATGGC. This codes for CASSEYRNYG. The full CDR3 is CASSEYRNYGYTF.

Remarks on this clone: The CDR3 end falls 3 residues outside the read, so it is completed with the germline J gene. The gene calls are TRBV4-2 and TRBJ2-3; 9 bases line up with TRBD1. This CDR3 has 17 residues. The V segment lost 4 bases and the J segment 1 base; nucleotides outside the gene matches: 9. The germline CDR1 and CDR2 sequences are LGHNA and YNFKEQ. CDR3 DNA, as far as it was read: TGTGCCAGCAGCCGCGCCGGGACAGGGTACGGCACAGATACG. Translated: CASSRAGTGYGTDT. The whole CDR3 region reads CASSRAGTGYGTDTQYF.

CDR3 DNA, as far as it was read: TGTGCCAGCAGTAAGGGACAGACCTCCTACGAC. Translating it yields CASSKGQTSYD. The full-length CDR3 reads as CASSKGQTSYDYTF. The chain joins TRBV6-2 or TRBV6-3 to TRBJ1-2; TRBD1 agrees at 7 bases. Coverage ceases 3 residues before the CDR3 finishes, and the germline J gene fills in the end. The CDR3 runs to 14 residues. CDR1 is MNHEY, CDR2 SVGEGT, per germline.

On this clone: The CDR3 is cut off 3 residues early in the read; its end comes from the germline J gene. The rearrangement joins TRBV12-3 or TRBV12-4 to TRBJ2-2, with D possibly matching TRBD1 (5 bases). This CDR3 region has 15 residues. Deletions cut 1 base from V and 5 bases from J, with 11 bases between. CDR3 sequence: CASSLVQGRTGELFF. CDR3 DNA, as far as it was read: TGTGCCAGCAGTTTAGTGCAGGGAAGGACCGGGGAG.

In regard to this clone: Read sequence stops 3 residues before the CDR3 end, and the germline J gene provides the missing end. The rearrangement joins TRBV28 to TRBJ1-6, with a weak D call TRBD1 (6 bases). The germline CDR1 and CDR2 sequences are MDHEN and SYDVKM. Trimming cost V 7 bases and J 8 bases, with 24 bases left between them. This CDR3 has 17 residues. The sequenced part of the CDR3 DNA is TGTGCCAGCACCACCCCTAAAGGGGGGGCCGGTTATTCACCC. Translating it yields CASTTPKGGAGYSP. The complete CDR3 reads CASTTPKGGAGYSPLHF.

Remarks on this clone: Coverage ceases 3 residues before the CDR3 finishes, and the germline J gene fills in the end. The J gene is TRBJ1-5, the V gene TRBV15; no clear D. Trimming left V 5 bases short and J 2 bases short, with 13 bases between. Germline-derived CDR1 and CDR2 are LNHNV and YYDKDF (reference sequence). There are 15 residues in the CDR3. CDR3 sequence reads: CATSGMDWGNQPQHF. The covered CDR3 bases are TGTGCCACCAGCGGTATGGACTGGGGCAATCAGCCC.

The DNA read from the CDR3 is TGCGCCAGCAGCTTCGTGGGGCAGGGGGGTGAAAAA. Its protein product is CASSFVGQGGEK. The entire CDR3 protein reads CASSFVGQGGEKLFF. The V gene is TRBV5-1, the J gene TRBJ1-4; 7 bases are shared with TRBD1. The read stops 3 residues short of the end of the CDR3; the missing end is completed from the germline J gene. Germline assignment: CDR1 SGHRS and CDR2 YFSETQ. The CDR3 is 15 residues long. The junction had 8 bases not matched to a gene; V was cut back by 2 bases and J by 7 bases.

CDR3 DNA, as far as it was read: TGTGCCAGCAGCTTAGGGACAGGGCGGAACTATGGC. Protein: CASSLGTGRNYG. The whole CDR3 is CASSLGTGRNYGYTF. The chain combines TRBV7-9 with TRBJ1-2; TRBD1 agrees at 8 bases. The read ends 3 residues shy of where the CDR3 ends; the end is completed using the germline J gene. The germline CDR1 and CDR2 sequences are SEHNR and FQNEAQ (reference sequence). With 1 base clipped from V and 2 bases from J, the junction kept 3 bases outside the gene matches. There are 15 residues in the CDR3.

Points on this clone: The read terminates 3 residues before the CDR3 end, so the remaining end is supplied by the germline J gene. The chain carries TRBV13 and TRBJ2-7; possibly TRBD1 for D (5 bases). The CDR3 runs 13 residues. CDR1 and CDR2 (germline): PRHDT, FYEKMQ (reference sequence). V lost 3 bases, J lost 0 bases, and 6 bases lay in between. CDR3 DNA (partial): TGTGCCAGCAGCTTGGGGCCCTCCTACGAG. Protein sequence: CASSLGPSYE. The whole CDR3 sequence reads CASSLGPSYEQYF.

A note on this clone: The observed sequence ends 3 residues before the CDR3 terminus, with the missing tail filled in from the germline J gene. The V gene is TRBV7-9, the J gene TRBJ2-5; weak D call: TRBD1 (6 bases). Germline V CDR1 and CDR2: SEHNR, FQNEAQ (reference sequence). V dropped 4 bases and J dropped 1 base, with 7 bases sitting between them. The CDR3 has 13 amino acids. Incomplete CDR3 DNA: TGTGCCAGCAGCTGGACAGCCCAAGAGACC. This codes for CASSWTAQET. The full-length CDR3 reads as CASSWTAQETQYF.

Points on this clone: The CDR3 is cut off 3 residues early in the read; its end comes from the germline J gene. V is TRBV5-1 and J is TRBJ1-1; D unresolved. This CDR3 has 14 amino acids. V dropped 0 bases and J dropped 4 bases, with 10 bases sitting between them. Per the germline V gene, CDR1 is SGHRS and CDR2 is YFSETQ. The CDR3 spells CASSLEGSSTEAFF. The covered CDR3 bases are TGCGCCAGCAGCTTGGAAGGGTCCAGCACTGAA.

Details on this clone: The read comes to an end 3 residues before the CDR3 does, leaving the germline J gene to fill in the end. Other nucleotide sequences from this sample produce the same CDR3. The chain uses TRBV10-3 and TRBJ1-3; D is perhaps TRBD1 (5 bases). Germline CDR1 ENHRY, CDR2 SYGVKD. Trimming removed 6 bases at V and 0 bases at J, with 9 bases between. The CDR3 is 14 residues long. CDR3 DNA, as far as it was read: TGTGCCATCAGCTCAGGGTTCTCTGGAAACACC. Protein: CAISSGFSGNT. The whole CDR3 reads CAISSGFSGNTIYF.

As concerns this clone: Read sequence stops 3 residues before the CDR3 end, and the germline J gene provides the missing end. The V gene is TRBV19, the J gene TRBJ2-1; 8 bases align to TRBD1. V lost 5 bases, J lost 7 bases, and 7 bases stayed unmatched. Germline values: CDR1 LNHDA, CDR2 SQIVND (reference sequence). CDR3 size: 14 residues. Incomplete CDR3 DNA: TGTGCCAGTAGTGACAGGGGACGGGGGAATGAG. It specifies CASSDRGRGNE. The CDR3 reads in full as CASSDRGRGNEQFF.

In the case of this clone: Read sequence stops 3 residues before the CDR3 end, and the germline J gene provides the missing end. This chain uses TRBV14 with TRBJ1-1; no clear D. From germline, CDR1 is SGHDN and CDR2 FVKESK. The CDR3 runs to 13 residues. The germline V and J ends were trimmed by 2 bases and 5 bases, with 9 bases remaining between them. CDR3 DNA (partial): TGTGCCAGCAGCCAACAGAGAGATACTGAA. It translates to CASSQQRDTE. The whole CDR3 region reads CASSQQRDTEAFF. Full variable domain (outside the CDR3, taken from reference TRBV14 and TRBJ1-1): EAGVTQFPSHSVIEKGQTVTLRCDPISGHDNLYWYRRVMGKEIKFLLHFVKESKQDESGMPNNRFLAERTGGTYSTLKVQPAELEDSGVYFCASSQQRDTEAFFGQGTRLTVV.

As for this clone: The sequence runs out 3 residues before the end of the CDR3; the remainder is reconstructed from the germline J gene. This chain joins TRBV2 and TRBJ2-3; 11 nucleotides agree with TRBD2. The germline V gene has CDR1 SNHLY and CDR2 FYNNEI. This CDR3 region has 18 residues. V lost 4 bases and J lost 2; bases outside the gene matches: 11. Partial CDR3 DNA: TGTGCCAGCAGTGGAACACTAGCGGGGGCCTTTACCACAGATACG. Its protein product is CASSGTLAGAFTTDT. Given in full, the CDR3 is CASSGTLAGAFTTDTQYF.

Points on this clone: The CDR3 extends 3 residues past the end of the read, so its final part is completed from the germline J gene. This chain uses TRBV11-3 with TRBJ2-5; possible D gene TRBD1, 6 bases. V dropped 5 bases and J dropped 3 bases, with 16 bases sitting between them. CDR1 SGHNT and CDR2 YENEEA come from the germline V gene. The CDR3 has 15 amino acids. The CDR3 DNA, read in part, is TGTGCCAGCAGCCGCGGACAGTCGTTAGAAGAGACC. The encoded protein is CASSRGQSLEET. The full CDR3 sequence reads CASSRGQSLEETQYF.

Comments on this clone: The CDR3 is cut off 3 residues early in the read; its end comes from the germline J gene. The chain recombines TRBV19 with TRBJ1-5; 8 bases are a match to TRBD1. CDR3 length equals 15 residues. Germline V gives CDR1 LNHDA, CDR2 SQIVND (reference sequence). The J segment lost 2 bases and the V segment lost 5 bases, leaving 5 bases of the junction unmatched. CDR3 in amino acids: CASSAGGAGNQPQHF. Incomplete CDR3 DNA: TGTGCCAGTAGTGCAGGGGGCGCAGGCAATCAGCCC. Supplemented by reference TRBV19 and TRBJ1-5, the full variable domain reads DGGITQSPKYLFRKEGQNVTLSCEQNLNHDAMYWYRQDPGQGLRLIYYSQIVNDFQKGDIAEGYSVSREKKESFPLTVTSAQKNPTAFYLCASSAGGAGNQPQHFGDGTRLSIL.

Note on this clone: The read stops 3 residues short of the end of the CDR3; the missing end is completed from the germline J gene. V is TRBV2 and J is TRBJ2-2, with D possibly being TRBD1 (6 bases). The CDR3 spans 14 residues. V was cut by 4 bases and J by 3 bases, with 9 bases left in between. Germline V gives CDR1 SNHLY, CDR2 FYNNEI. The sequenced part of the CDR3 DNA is TGTGCCAGCAGTGGGAGGACAGACACCGGGGAG. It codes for CASSGRTDTGE. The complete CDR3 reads CASSGRTDTGELFF.